The 8 T cell receptor beta chains in this list originate from one sample, sequenced in a study of blood T cell repertoires in COVID-19. Repertoires were generated with immunoSEQ multiplex PCR, while TCRdb's copy carries only in-frame clones and drops some. The table lists about 160,000 clones, roughly nine tenths of them singletons. The specimen was peripheral blood. The receptors originated from a woman in her 70s with acute or convalescent COVID-19.

This clone appeared a single time. This chain links TRBV24-1 with TRBJ2-1, with D maybe TRBD2 (6 bases). The CDR3 spans 20 residues. Deletions cut 3 bases from V and 4 bases from J, with 27 bases between. CDR1 is KGHDR, CDR2 SFDVKD, per germline. In DNA, the CDR3 is TGTGCCACCAGTGATCCTACCACGGGACTTACAGGCACCCGTTACAATGAGCAGTTCTTC. As protein: CATSDPTTGLTGTRYNEQFF.

The chain couples TRBV2 to TRBJ1-6; D gene ambiguous. Trimming took off 8 bases at V and 8 bases at J, with 13 bases between the two ends. The germline V gene has CDR1 SNHLY and CDR2 FYNNEI. The CDR3 runs 13 residues. In DNA, the CDR3 is TGTGCCAGCGGAAGAACACGGGATTCACCCCTCCACTTT. It is translated as CASGRTRDSPLHF.

The chain joins TRBV2 to TRBJ1-1; D uncertain. Per the germline V gene, CDR1 is SNHLY and CDR2 is FYNNEI. Trimming stripped 7 bases from V and 5 bases from J, with 17 bases between. The CDR3 is 14 amino acids. CDR3 in amino acids: CASTLGLPGTEAFF. The CDR3 DNA follows: TGTGCCAGCACGCTAGGACTCCCCGGAACTGAAGCTTTCTTT.

This clone was seen only once. This chain links TRBV7-9 with TRBJ2-1; the match to TRBD2 covers 8 bases. This CDR3 spans 16 amino acids. The germline gives CDR1 SEHNR, CDR2 FQNEAQ (reference sequence). V gave up 4 bases and J gave up 6 bases; unmatched junction bases: 11. The CDR3 bases are TGTGCCAGCAGCTCTACCAAGACTAGCGCTCTCAATGAGCAGTTCTTC. Amino acids: CASSSTKTSALNEQFF.

CDR3 residues: CASSPGQGGYGYTF. In DNA, the CDR3 is TGTGCCAGCAGCCCGGGGCAGGGGGGCTATGGCTACACCTTC. The V and J genes are TRBV5-4 and TRBJ1-2; the match to TRBD1 covers 7 bases. Trimming at V came to 4 bases and at J to 4 bases, leaving 7 bases not matched to a gene. Germline V CDR1 and CDR2: SGHNT, YYREEE (reference sequence). CDR3 length: 14 amino acids.

The genes are TRBV12-3 or TRBV12-4 and TRBJ1-2, with no clear D. CDR3 length equals 12 residues. V was trimmed by 2 bases and J by 6 bases, leaving 7 bases between them. CDR3 sequence (DNA): TGTGCCAGCAGTTTAAAATCCGATGGCTACACCTTC. Encoded protein: CASSLKSDGYTF.

This chain links TRBV7-2 with TRBJ2-5; 7 nucleotides match TRBD1. The CDR3 has 16 amino acids. Trimming took 0 bases from V and 4 from J; bases not matched to a gene: 8. Germline V lookup: CDR1 SGHTA, CDR2 FQGNSA. CDR3 sequence (DNA): TGTGCCAGCAGCTTAGCCGTTTGGCAGGGGGTAGAGACCCAGTACTTC. Its translation: CASSLAVWQGVETQYF.

CDR3 region: CASSLRTAGVPFLNEKLFF. The CDR3 coding sequence is TGCGCCAGCAGCCTAAGGACAGCAGGGGTTCCGTTCCTCAACGAAAAACTGTTTTTT. The rearrangement uses TRBV4-1 and TRBJ1-4, with D possibly TRBD1 on 6 matching bases. Trimming stripped 4 bases from V and 8 bases from J, with 29 bases between. Per the germline V gene, CDR1 is MGHRA and CDR2 is YSYEKL. The CDR3 length is 19 residues.